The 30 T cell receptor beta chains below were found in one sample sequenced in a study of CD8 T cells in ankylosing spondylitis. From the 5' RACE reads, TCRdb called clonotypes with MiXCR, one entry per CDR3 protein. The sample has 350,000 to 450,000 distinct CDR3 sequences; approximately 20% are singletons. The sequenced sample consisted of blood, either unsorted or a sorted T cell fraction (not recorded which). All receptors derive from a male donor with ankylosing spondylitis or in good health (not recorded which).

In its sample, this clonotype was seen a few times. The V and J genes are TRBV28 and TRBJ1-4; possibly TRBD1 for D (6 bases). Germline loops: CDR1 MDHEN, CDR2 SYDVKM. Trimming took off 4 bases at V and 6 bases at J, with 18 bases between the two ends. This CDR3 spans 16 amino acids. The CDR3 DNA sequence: TGTGCCAGCAGTTCAGTCCACAGGGTTCCTTATGAAAAACTGTTTTTT. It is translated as CASSSVHRVPYEKLFF.

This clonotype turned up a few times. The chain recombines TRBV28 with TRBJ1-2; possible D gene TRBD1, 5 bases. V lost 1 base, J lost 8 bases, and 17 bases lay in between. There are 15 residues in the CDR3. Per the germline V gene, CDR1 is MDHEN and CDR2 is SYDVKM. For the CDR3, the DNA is TGTGCCAGCAGTTTATTAGGGGCCCGCGCGGAGGGCTACACCTTC. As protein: CASSLLGARAEGYTF.

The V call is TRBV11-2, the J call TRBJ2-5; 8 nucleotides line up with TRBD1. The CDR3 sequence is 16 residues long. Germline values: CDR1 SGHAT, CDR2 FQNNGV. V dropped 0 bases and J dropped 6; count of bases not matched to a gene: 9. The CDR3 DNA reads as TGTGCCAGCAGCTTAGATCAGGTTTCAGGGGGCCAGACCCAGTACTTC. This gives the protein CASSLDQVSGGQTQYF.

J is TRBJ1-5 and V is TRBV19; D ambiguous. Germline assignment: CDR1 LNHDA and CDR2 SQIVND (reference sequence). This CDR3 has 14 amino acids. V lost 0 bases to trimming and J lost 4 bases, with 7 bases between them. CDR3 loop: CASSIDPANQPQHF. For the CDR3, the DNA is TGTGCCAGTAGTATAGACCCGGCTAATCAGCCCCAGCATTTT.

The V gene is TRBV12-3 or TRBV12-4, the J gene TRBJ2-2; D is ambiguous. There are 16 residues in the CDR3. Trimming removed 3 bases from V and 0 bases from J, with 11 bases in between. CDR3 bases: TGTGCCAGCAGTTTTAGTTGGCAGGCGAACACCGGGGAGCTGTTTTTT. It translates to CASSFSWQANTGELFF.

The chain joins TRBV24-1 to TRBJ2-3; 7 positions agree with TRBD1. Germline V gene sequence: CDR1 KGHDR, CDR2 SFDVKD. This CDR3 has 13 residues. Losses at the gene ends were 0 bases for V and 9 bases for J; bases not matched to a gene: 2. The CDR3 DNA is TGTGCCACCAGTGATTTGCCGGGACAGACGCAGTATTTT. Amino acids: CATSDLPGQTQYF.

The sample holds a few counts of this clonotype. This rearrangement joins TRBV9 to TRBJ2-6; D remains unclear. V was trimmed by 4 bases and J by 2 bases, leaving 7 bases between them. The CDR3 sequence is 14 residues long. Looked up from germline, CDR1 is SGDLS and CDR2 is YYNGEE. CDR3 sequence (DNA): TGTGCCAGCAGCCTGGGGACTGGGGCCAACGTCCTGACTTTC. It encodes CASSLGTGANVLTF.

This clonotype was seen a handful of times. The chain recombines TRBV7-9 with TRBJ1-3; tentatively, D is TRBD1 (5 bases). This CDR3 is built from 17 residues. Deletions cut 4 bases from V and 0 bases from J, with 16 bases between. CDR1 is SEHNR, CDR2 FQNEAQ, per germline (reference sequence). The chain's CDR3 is CASSSAGGASSGNTIYF. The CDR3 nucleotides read TGTGCCAGCAGCTCGGCGGGGGGAGCATCCTCTGGAAACACCATATATTTT.

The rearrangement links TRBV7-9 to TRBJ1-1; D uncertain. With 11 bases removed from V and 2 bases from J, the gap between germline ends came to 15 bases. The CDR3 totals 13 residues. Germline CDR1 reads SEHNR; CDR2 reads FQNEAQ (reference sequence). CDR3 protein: CAGEGRFNTEAFF. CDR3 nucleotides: TGTGCCGGGGAGGGCAGATTTAACACTGAAGCTTTCTTT.

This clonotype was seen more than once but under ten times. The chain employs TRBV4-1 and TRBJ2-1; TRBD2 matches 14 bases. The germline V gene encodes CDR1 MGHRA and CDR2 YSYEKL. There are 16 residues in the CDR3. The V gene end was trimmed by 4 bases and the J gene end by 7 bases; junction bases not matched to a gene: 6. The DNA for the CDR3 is TGCGCCAGCAGCCCGCGGGGGACTAGCGGGGGAAATGAGCAGTTCTTC. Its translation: CASSPRGTSGGNEQFF.

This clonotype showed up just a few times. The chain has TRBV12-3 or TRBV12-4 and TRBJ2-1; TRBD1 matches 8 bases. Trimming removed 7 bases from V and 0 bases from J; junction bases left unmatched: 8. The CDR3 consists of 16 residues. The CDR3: CASNIETGGSYNEQFF. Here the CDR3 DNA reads TGTGCCAGCAACATCGAAACAGGGGGCTCCTACAATGAGCAGTTCTTC.

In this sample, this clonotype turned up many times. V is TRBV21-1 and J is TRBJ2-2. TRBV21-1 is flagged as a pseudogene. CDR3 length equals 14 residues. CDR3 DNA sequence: TGTGCCAGCCGCACAGGTCCGAACACCGGGGAGCTGTTTTTT. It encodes CASRTGPNTGELFF.

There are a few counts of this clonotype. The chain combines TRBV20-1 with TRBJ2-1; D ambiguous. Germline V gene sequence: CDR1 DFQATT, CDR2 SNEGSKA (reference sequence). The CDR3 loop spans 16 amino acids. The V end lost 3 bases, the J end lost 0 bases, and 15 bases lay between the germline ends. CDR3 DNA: TGCAGTGCTAGTCAGGCTCGGTGGAGCTCCTACAATGAGCAGTTCTTC. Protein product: CSASQARWSSYNEQFF.

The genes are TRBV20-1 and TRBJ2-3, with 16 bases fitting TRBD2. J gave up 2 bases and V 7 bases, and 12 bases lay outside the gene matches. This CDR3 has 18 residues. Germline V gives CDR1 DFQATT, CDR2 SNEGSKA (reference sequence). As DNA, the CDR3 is TGCAGTGTCAATACGGGACTAGCGGGGGGGCCGATCACAGATACGCAGTATTTT. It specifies CSVNTGLAGGPITDTQYF.

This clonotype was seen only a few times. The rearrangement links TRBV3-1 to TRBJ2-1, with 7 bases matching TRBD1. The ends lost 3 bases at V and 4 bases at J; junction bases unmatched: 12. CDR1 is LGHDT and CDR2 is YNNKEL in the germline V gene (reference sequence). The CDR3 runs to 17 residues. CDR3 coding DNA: TGTGCCAGCAGCCAGGGCCTTGACAGGGCGTTTTACAATGAGCAGTTCTTC. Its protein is CASSQGLDRAFYNEQFF.

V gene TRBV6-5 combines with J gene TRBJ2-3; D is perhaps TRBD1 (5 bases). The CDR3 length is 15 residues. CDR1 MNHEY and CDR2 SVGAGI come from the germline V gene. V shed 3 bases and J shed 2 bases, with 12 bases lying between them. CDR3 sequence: CASSYGQGPTDTQYF. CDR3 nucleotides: TGTGCCAGCAGTTATGGGCAGGGCCCCACAGATACGCAGTATTTT.

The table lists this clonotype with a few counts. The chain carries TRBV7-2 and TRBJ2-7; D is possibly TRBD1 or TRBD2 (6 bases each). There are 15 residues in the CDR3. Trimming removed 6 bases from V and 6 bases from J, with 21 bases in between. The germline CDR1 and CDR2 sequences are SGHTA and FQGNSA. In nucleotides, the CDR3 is TGTGCCAGCAGTGCCGGATGGGGGGCCTTGGTCGAGCAGTACTTC. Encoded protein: CASSAGWGALVEQYF.

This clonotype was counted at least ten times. The DNA for the CDR3 is TGTGCCAGTAGTTCCCGGGACAGGGTCTACGAGCAGTACTTC. Protein product: CASSSRDRVYEQYF. This chain joins TRBV19 and TRBJ2-7, with 9 bases lining up with TRBD1. Per the germline V gene, CDR1 is LNHDA and CDR2 is SQIVND (reference sequence). The ends lost 5 bases at V and 3 bases at J; junction bases unmatched: 5. The CDR3 runs 14 residues.

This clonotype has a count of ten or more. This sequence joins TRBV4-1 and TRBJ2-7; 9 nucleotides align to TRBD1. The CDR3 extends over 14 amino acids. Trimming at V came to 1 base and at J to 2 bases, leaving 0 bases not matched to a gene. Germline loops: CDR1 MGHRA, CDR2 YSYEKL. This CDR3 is CASSQGQGAYEQYF. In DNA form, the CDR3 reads TGCGCCAGCAGCCAAGGACAGGGGGCCTACGAGCAGTACTTC.

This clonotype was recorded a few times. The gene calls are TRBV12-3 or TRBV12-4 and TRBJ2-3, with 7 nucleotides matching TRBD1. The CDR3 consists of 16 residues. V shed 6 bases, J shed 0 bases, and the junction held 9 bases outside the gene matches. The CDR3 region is CASSQPDRESTDTQYF. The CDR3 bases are TGTGCCAGCAGCCAACCCGACAGGGAAAGCACAGATACGCAGTATTTT.

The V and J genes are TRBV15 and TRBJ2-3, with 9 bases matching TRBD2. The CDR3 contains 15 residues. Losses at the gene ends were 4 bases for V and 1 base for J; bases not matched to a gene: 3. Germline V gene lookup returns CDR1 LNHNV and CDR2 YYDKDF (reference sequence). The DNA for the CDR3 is TGTGCCACCAGCACAGAGCGGGGGGGCACAGATACGCAGTATTTT. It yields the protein CATSTERGGTDTQYF. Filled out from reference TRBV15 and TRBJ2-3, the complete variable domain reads DAMVIQNPRYQVTQFGKPVTLSCSQTLNHNVMYWYQQKSSQAPKLLFHYYDKDFNNEADTPDNFQSRRPNTSFCFLDIRSPGLGDTAMYLCATSTERGGTDTQYFGPGTRLTVL.

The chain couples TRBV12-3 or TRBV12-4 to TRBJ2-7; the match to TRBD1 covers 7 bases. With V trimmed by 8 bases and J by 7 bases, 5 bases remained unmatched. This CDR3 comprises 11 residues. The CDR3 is CASGPGGEQYF. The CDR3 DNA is TGTGCCAGCGGCCCAGGGGGAGAGCAGTACTTC.

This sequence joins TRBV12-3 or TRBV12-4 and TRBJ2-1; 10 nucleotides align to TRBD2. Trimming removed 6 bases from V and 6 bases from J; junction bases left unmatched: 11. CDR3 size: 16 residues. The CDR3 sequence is CASSLRERGGSNEQFF. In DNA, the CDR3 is TGTGCCAGCAGCTTGCGGGAGCGGGGGGGTTCCAATGAGCAGTTCTTC.

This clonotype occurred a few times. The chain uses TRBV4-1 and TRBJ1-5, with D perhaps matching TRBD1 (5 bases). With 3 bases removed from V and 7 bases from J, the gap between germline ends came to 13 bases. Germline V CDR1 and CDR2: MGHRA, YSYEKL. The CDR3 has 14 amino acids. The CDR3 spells CASSHPGPNQPQHF. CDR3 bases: TGCGCCAGCAGCCATCCGGGGCCGAACCAGCCCCAGCATTTT.

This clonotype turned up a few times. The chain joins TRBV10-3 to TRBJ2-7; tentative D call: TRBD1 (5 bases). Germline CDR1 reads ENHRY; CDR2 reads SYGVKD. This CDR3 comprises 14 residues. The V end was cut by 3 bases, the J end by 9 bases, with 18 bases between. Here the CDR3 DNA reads TGTGCCATCAGTGAAGGGCAGGGTGGGTCCGGGCAGTACTTC. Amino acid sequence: CAISEGQGGSGQYF.

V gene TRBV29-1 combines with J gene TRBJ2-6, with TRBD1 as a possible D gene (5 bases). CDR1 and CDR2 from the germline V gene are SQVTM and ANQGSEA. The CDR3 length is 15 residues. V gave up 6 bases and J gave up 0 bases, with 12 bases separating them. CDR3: CSVVNRISGANVLTF. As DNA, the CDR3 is TGCAGCGTCGTAAACAGGATCTCTGGGGCCAACGTCCTGACTTTC.

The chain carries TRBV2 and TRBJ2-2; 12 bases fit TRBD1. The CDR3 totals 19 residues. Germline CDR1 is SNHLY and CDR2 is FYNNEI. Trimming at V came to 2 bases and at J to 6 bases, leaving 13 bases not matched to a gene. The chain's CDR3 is CASSEPLRGQGARAGELFF. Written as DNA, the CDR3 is TGTGCCAGCAGTGAACCACTCCGGGGACAGGGGGCGCGAGCCGGGGAGCTGTTTTTT.

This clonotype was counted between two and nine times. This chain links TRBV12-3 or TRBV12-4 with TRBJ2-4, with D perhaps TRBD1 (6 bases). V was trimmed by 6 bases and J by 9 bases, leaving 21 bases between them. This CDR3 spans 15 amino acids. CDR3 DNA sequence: TGTGCCAGCAGCCGGGACACCACCTCGGAAGGCATTCAGTACTTC. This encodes CASSRDTTSEGIQYF.

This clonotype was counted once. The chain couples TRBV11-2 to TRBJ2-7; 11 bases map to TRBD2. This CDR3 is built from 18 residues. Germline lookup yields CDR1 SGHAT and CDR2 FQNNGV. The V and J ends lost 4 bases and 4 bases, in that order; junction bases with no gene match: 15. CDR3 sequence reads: CASSSVEPSSGGRYEQYF. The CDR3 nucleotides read TGTGCCAGCAGCTCCGTCGAGCCCTCTAGCGGGGGGAGGTACGAGCAGTACTTC.

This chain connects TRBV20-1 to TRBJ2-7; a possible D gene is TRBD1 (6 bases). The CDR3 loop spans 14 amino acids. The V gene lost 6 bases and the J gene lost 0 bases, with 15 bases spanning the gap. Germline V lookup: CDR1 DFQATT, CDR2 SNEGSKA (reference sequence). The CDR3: CSAETGHYSYEQYF. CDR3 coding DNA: TGCAGTGCGGAAACGGGACATTACTCCTACGAGCAGTACTTC.